The 22 T cell receptor beta chains in this list originate from one sample, sequenced in a study of OX40 agonist ivuxolimab in advanced cancers. Profiled with immunoSEQ multiplex PCR; TCRdb holds only in-frame clones, not every one. The sample has around 26,000 clones, around 75% seen once. Source: CD4+ or CD8+ T cells sorted from blood, taken in a trial of the OX40 agonist ivuxolimab. Receptors originate from an adult with an advanced solid tumor such as melanoma, head and neck, liver or kidney cancer.

V and J are TRBV5-4 and TRBJ1-2, with D tentatively TRBD1 (6 bases). The germline V gene has CDR1 SGHNT and CDR2 YYREEE (reference sequence). V lost 2 bases to trimming and J lost 7 bases, with 12 bases between them. The CDR3 length is 13 residues. The CDR3 nucleotides are TGTGCCAGCAGCTTTCCAGGGGAGGGTGGCTACACCTTC. This gives the protein CASSFPGEGGYTF. The full variable domain, rest sourced from reference TRBV5-4 and TRBJ1-2, is ETGVTQSPTHLIKTRGQQVTLRCSSQSGHNTVSWYQQALGQGPQFIFQYYREEENGRGNFPPRFSGLQFPNYSSELNVNALELDDSALYLCASSFPGEGGYTFGSGTRLTVV.

This clone was counted between two and nine times. The chain has TRBV9 and TRBJ1-6, with TRBD1 matching over 8 bases. The ends lost 2 bases at V and 7 bases at J; junction bases unmatched: 20. The CDR3 totals 20 residues. Germline CDR1 reads SGDLS; CDR2 reads YYNGEE. The CDR3 DNA follows: TGTGCCAGCAGCGTGACGCCCGGGACAGGATTACTTGGTTCAAATTCACCCCTCCACTTT. This translates into CASSVTPGTGLLGSNSPLHF. Full variable domain (remainder filled in from reference TRBV9 and TRBJ1-6): DSGVTQTPKHLITATGQRVTLRCSPRSGDLSVYWYQQSLDQGLQFLIQYYNGEERAKGNILERFSAQQFPDLHSELNLSSLELGDSALYFCASSVTPGTGLLGSNSPLHFGNGTRLTVT.

This chain uses TRBV5-1 with TRBJ2-7; D remains ambiguous. Germline assignment: CDR1 SGHRS and CDR2 YFSETQ. The CDR3 contains 13 residues. V was pared by 4 bases and J by 6 bases, with 14 bases between. The CDR3: CASSPLSQPEQYF. The CDR3 DNA sequence: TGCGCCAGCAGCCCGCTATCACAGCCCGAGCAGTACTTC.

This clone was observed a few times. The genes are TRBV6-4 and TRBJ2-1; 10 bases line up with TRBD2. The trim removed 0 bases at V and 9 bases at J, leaving 5 bases unmatched. In germline, CDR1 is MRHNA, CDR2 SNTAGT. CDR3 length: 15 amino acids. The CDR3 here is CASSDSAGGLSEQFF. The DNA for the CDR3 is TGTGCCAGCAGTGACTCAGCGGGGGGGCTCAGTGAGCAGTTCTTC.

The chain combines TRBV28 with TRBJ1-6, with no clear D. The length of the CDR3 is 15 residues. Trimming left V 3 bases short and J 0 bases short, with 6 bases between. Germline CDR1 MDHEN, CDR2 SYDVKM. In nucleotides, the CDR3 is TGTGCCAGCAGTTTTATGAGCTCCTATAATTCACCCCTCCACTTT. Amino acid sequence: CASSFMSSYNSPLHF.

The rearrangement uses TRBV5-6 and TRBJ2-7; 7 bases line up with TRBD1. Per germline, CDR1 SGHDT and CDR2 YYEEEE. The CDR3 contains 14 residues. The J segment lost 11 bases and the V segment lost 0 bases, leaving 11 bases of the junction unmatched. The CDR3 reads CASSLGDSLGWEYF. CDR3 DNA sequence: TGTGCCAGCAGCTTGGGGGACAGCCTAGGGTGGGAGTACTTC.

This chain links TRBV7-2 with TRBJ2-5, with D maybe TRBD2 (7 bases). The CDR3 extends over 16 amino acids. V lost 7 bases and J lost 2, with 20 bases in between. Germline V gene lookup returns CDR1 SGHTA and CDR2 FQGNSA. The CDR3 sequence: CASTPWSGGPQETQYF. The CDR3 coding sequence is TGTGCCAGCACCCCTTGGTCGGGGGGCCCACAAGAGACCCAGTACTTC.

This clone was recorded only once. The J gene is TRBJ1-1, the V gene TRBV7-9; perhaps TRBD1 as D (5 bases). The CDR3 totals 12 residues. Germline V gives CDR1 SEHNR, CDR2 FQNEAQ (reference sequence). V shed 5 bases and J shed 4 bases, with 8 bases lying between them. CDR3 residues: CASSPGGTEAFF. As DNA, the CDR3 is TGTGCCAGCAGCCCGGGGGGCACTGAAGCTTTCTTT.

The V call is TRBV5-1, the J call TRBJ2-5; TRBD1 matches at 8 bases. With V trimmed by 4 bases and J by 5 bases, 4 bases remained unmatched. The length of the CDR3 is 13 residues. Germline V lookup: CDR1 SGHRS, CDR2 YFSETQ. Here the CDR3 reads CASSGTGWETQYF. The CDR3 DNA is TGCGCCAGCAGCGGGACAGGTTGGGAGACCCAGTACTTC. Drawing the rest from reference TRBV5-1 and TRBJ2-5, the complete variable domain is KAGVTQTPRYLIKTRGQQVTLSCSPISGHRSVSWYQQTPGQGLQFLFEYFSETQRNKGNFPGRFSGRQFSNSRSEMNVSTLELGDSALYLCASSGTGWETQYFGPGTRLLVL.

This rearrangement joins TRBV5-1 to TRBJ1-5, with TRBD1 as a possible D gene (5 bases). The CDR3 sequence is 15 residues long. Germline loops: CDR1 SGHRS, CDR2 YFSETQ. Trimming removed 2 bases from V and 0 bases from J, with 9 bases in between. In nucleotides, the CDR3 is TGCGCCAGCAGCTTAGGGACGAATAGCAATCAGCCCCAGCATTTT. Amino acids: CASSLGTNSNQPQHF.

The CDR3 protein is CASSIQGVVQPQHF. The CDR3 DNA follows: TGTGCCAGCAGTATCCAGGGGGTGGTTCAGCCCCAGCATTTT. The genes are TRBV28 and TRBJ1-5, with 7 bases matching TRBD1. Germline-derived CDR1 and CDR2 are MDHEN and SYDVKM. Germline trimming cut 5 bases from V and 6 bases from J; bases unmatched to any gene: 7. The CDR3 loop spans 14 amino acids.

The V and J genes are TRBV7-3 and TRBJ2-1, with 13 bases aligning to TRBD2. This CDR3 has 17 residues. Per the germline V gene, CDR1 is SGHTA and CDR2 is FQGTGA. V lost 6 bases, J lost 5 bases, and 10 bases stayed unmatched. The CDR3, as DNA: TGTGCCAGCAGAAATCCGGGACTAGCGGGGCCCAACAATGAGCAGTTCTTC. It translates to CASRNPGLAGPNNEQFF. Supplemented by reference TRBV7-3 and TRBJ2-1, the full variable domain reads GAGVSQTPSNKVTEKGKYVELRCDPISGHTALYWYRQSLGQGPEFLIYFQGTGAADDSGLPNDRFFAVRPEGSVSTLKIQRTERGDSAVYLCASRNPGLAGPNNEQFFGPGTRLTVL.

The chain links TRBV4-3 to TRBJ2-3; 9 positions agree with TRBD2. The length of the CDR3 is 16 residues. Trimming cost V 4 bases and J 1 base; bases outside gene matches: 6. Germline CDR1 reads LGHNA; CDR2 reads YSLEER. The DNA of the CDR3 is TGCGCCAGCAGCCTCTTTCTAGCGGGACGCACAGATACGCAGTATTTT. This codes for CASSLFLAGRTDTQYF.

The chain employs TRBV7-2 and TRBJ1-1, with unresolved D. This CDR3 spans 14 amino acids. In germline, CDR1 is SGHTA, CDR2 FQGNSA. Between the trimmed V and J ends, which lost 1 base and 4 bases, there was a span of 10 bases. The DNA for the CDR3 is TGTGCCAGCAGCTTAGAGGTGAGGCGCACTGAAGCTTTCTTT. Its translation is CASSLEVRRTEAFF.

The V call is TRBV7-9, the J call TRBJ2-1, with TRBD1 identical over 8 bases. Germline assignment: CDR1 SEHNR and CDR2 FQNEAQ (reference sequence). The CDR3 contains 14 residues. After removal of 10 bases from V and 4 bases from J, the junction contained 9 bases not matched to a gene. CDR3 sequence: CATTPGTGYNEQFF. The CDR3 DNA reads as TGTGCCACGACACCCGGGACAGGATACAATGAGCAGTTCTTC.

J is TRBJ2-7 and V is TRBV2, with D perhaps matching TRBD2 (5 bases). This CDR3 spans 12 amino acids. The germline V gene encodes CDR1 SNHLY and CDR2 FYNNEI. Trimming stripped 8 bases from V and 0 bases from J, with 8 bases between. Written as DNA, the CDR3 is TGTGCCAGCGGGGAGAGCTCCTACGAGCAGTACTTC. Translating it yields CASGESSYEQYF.

This rearrangement joins TRBV11-2 to TRBJ2-2; TRBD2 matches 9 bases. After removal of 0 bases from V and 2 bases from J, the junction contained 4 bases not matched to a gene. Germline V CDR1 and CDR2: SGHAT, FQNNGV. CDR3 length: 17 residues. CDR3 in amino acids: CASSLEAGGLNTGELFF. Written as DNA, the CDR3 is TGTGCCAGCAGCTTAGAAGCGGGGGGCCTTAACACCGGGGAGCTGTTTTTT.

This clone was recorded once. The CDR3 reads CASRNQGSGNTIYF. The CDR3 bases are TGTGCCAGCAGGAATCAGGGAAGTGGAAACACCATATATTTT. This rearrangement joins TRBV27 to TRBJ1-3; D is perhaps TRBD1 (5 bases). V was shortened by 6 bases and J by 3 bases, with 12 bases between the two germline ends. CDR1 MNHEY and CDR2 SMNVEV come from the germline V gene (reference sequence). The CDR3 spans 14 residues.

CDR3 DNA: TGCAGCGTTGAAGTTTCGATCTATGGCTACACCTTC. As protein: CSVEVSIYGYTF. The chain carries TRBV29-1 and TRBJ1-2, with D unclear. The CDR3 totals 12 residues. V gave up 1 base and J gave up 4 bases, with 7 bases separating them. Germline CDR1 and CDR2: SQVTM and ANQGSEA.

The chain links TRBV18 to TRBJ2-7; 10 bases line up with TRBD2. Germline loops: CDR1 KGHSH, CDR2 LQKENI. CDR3 length: 16 residues. The V gene end was trimmed by 0 bases and the J gene end by 5 bases; junction bases not matched to a gene: 7. The CDR3: CASSPPKRGGRDEQYF. The CDR3 DNA follows: TGTGCCAGCTCACCACCCAAGCGGGGGGGCCGGGACGAGCAGTACTTC.

The chain recombines TRBV19 with TRBJ2-5, with unresolved D. The CDR3 loop spans 15 amino acids. V lost 0 bases and J lost 1, with 9 bases in between. Germline V gene lookup returns CDR1 LNHDA and CDR2 SQIVND (reference sequence). The CDR3 DNA follows: TGTGCCAGTAGTATAGATAAGGGAACCCAAGAGACCCAGTACTTC. It encodes CASSIDKGTQETQYF.

V is TRBV18 and J is TRBJ1-1, with 7 bases identical to TRBD1. Germline CDR1 is KGHSH and CDR2 is LQKENI. V shed 3 bases and J 4 bases; nucleotides not matched to a gene: 8. This CDR3 contains 15 residues. The DNA for the CDR3 is TGTGCCAGCTCACCTCAAGGACAGGCTTTCACTGAAGCTTTCTTT. It yields the protein CASSPQGQAFTEAFF.